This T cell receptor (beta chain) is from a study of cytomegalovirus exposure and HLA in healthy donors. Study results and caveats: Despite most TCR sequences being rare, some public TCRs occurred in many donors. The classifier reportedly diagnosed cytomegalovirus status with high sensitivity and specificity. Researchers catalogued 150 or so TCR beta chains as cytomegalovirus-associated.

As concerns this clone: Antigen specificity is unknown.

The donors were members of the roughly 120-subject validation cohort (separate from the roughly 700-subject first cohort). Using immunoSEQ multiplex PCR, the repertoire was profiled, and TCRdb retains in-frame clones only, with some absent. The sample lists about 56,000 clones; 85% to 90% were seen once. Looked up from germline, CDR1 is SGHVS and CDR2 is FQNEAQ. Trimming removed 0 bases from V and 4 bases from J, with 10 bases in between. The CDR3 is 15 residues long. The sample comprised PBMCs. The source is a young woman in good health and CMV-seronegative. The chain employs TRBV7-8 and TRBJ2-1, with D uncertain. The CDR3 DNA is TGTGCCAGCAGCTTAGCGTTCTACGCATACAATGAGCAGTTCTTC. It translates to CASSLAFYAYNEQFF.